Sequencing of this TCR beta chain was carried out in a study of blood T cell repertoires in COVID-19. Background on the study: COVID-19 samples, acute and convalescent, were from the United States, Italy and Spain. The analysed material was cDNA or gDNA that came from T cells, B-cell-depleted T cells, or PBMCs.

In the source study's methods: Estimated nucleated cell counts came from reference gene primer amplification. Here immunoSEQ multiplex PCR was the method, and the copy in TCRdb shows in-frame clones only, minus some. V and J calls and clone size come straight from that table; D and trimming were deduced from the DNA. The sample has 150,000 to 200,000 clones; under 90% are singletons. The sequence came from a woman older than 75 with acute or convalescent COVID-19. The sequencing input was peripheral blood.

The CDR3 protein is CASSAFRGHSTDEQFF. The CDR3, as DNA: TGTGCCAGCAGCGCCTTCAGGGGTCATAGTACGGATGAGCAGTTCTTC. The rearrangement uses TRBV6-2 or TRBV6-3 and TRBJ2-1; possibly TRBD1 for D (6 bases). This CDR3 is 16 amino acids long. Trimming pared 6 bases from V and 8 bases from J, leaving 23 bases between. Germline CDR1 is MNHEY and CDR2 is SVGEGT.